The 2 T cell receptor beta chains given below trace back to one sample, sequenced in a study of blood T cell repertoires in COVID-19. Data came from immunoSEQ multiplex PCR; TCRdb stores just in-frame clones and leaves some out. Among roughly 91,000 clones, roughly four fifths were seen once, and the ten largest hold approximately 1.2%. Sequencing input: peripheral blood. The receptors shown here come from a woman older than 75 with acute or convalescent COVID-19.

DNA of the CDR3: TGCGCCAGCAGCTCGTCCGGGACAGGGATCCGCGAGCAGTACTTC. As protein: CASSSSGTGIREQYF. The V and J genes are TRBV5-1 and TRBJ2-7; 9 positions agree with TRBD1. The CDR3 loop spans 15 amino acids. The germline gives CDR1 SGHRS, CDR2 YFSETQ. The trim removed 3 bases at V and 6 bases at J, leaving 10 bases unmatched.

This sequence joins TRBV19 and TRBJ2-3, with 11 positions matching TRBD2. This CDR3 comprises 16 residues. Germline lookup yields CDR1 LNHDA and CDR2 SQIVND (reference sequence). With V trimmed by 6 bases and J by 1 base, 6 bases remained unmatched. The CDR3 region is CASSPRLAGRTDTQYF. Written as DNA, the CDR3 is TGTGCCAGTAGCCCCAGACTAGCGGGGCGCACAGATACGCAGTATTTT.